This T cell receptor (beta chain) originates from a study of post-analysis software for immune sequencing data. General observations from the study: Controls significantly exceeded multiple sclerosis patients in normalized Chao1 diversity. Strong co-clustering by F measure was seen for same-batch samples. Controls showed lower frequencies than patients for five TRBV segments, and TRBV5-6, TRBV5-1 and TRBV20-1 were among these.

Unique molecular identifiers had been added to the TCR beta cDNA libraries. TCRdb re-called the PCR reads with MiXCR, one entry per CDR3 protein. Of under 650,000 distinct CDR3 sequences in the sample, roughly 45% are singletons; the top ten hold around 1.7%. This clonotype was seen only a few times. Its antigen remains unidentified. Per germline, CDR1 SGHTA and CDR2 FQGNSA. The CDR3 totals 11 residues. Trimming took 4 bases from V and 4 from J, leaving 5 bases between them. This receptor was identified in a girl aged 10-17 years with multiple sclerosis. The sample consisted of blood. The chain carries TRBV7-2 and TRBJ2-7; D remains unclear. CDR3 loop: CASSYDYEQYF. DNA of the CDR3: TGTGCCAGCAGCTACGATTACGAGCAGTACTTC.